This passage covers 29 T cell receptor beta chains from one sample sequenced in a study of shared clonotypes between healthy human individuals. Here immunoSEQ multiplex PCR was the method, and the copy in TCRdb shows in-frame clones only, minus some. The sample lists about 550,000 clones; nearly 97% were seen once. Naive CD8 cells comprised CD45RO-negative, CCR7-positively selected cells, excluding terminally differentiated effector memory CD45RA+ cells. Sample: naive CD8+ T cells sorted from blood. The receptors originated from a woman aged 25 to 45 in good health.

The CDR3 sequence: CASSKRTTATDTQYF. The CDR3 DNA follows: TGTGCCAGCAGCAAACGGACCACTGCCACAGATACGCAGTATTTT. The J gene is TRBJ2-3, the V gene TRBV4-2, with unresolved D. V shed 5 bases and J shed 2 bases, with 14 bases lying between them. The CDR3 runs to 15 residues. The germline V gene encodes CDR1 LGHNA and CDR2 YNFKEQ.

The genes are TRBV9 and TRBJ2-7; 11 bases align to TRBD2. CDR1 and CDR2 from the germline V gene are SGDLS and YYNGEE. J gave up 4 bases and V 0 bases, and 3 bases lay outside the gene matches. The CDR3 spans 15 residues. DNA of the CDR3: TGTGCCAGCAGCGTAGGGGCTAGCGGGAGGTACGAGCAGTACTTC. Encoded protein: CASSVGASGRYEQYF.

The rearrangement links TRBV6-5 to TRBJ2-7; TRBD2 might be the D (5 bases). The germline V gene encodes CDR1 MNHEY and CDR2 SVGAGI. Trimming pared 5 bases from V and 6 bases from J, leaving 8 bases between. CDR3 size: 11 residues. The CDR3 DNA sequence: TGTGCCAGCAGTCTAGGGAGCGAGCAGTACTTC. Its translation: CASSLGSEQYF.

This clone appeared once. The V and J genes are TRBV28 and TRBJ1-5, with D maybe TRBD1 (6 bases). The CDR3 runs 14 residues. V shed 3 bases and J shed 7 bases, with 13 bases lying between them. Germline CDR1 MDHEN, CDR2 SYDVKM. This CDR3 reads CASSLAGVGQPQHF. In DNA form, the CDR3 reads TGTGCCAGCAGTTTGGCAGGGGTCGGACAGCCCCAGCATTTT.

This chain connects TRBV28 to TRBJ2-7, with a weak D call TRBD2 (6 bases). The CDR3 spans 12 residues. Trimming left V 8 bases short and J 2 bases short, with 10 bases between. Germline CDR1 and CDR2: MDHEN and SYDVKM. In nucleotides, the CDR3 is TGTGCCAGCGGGACTTCTCCCTACGAGCAGTACTTC. Its translation: CASGTSPYEQYF.

The chain recombines TRBV5-6 with TRBJ2-7; D possibly corresponds to TRBD1 (5 bases). Trimming took 3 bases from V and 5 from J, leaving 9 bases between them. Germline V lookup: CDR1 SGHDT, CDR2 YYEEEE. The CDR3 is 12 amino acids. The CDR3 here is CASSYSGNEQYF. DNA for the CDR3: TGTGCCAGCAGCTACTCAGGGAACGAGCAGTACTTC.

The DNA of the CDR3 is TGTGCCAGCAGCCAAGGCAGTCAATCCTACGAGCAGTACTTC. Amino acid sequence: CASSQGSQSYEQYF. This sequence joins TRBV4-2 and TRBJ2-7; D is ambiguous. Germline V CDR1 and CDR2: LGHNA, YNFKEQ. There are 14 residues in the CDR3. V gave up 1 base and J gave up 1 base, with 8 bases separating them.

The genes are TRBV5-6 and TRBJ1-1, with D unclear. Germline CDR1 and CDR2: SGHDT and YYEEEE. CDR3 length: 15 amino acids. Trimming pared 0 bases from V and 3 bases from J, leaving 12 bases between. The CDR3, as DNA: TGTGCCAGCAGCTTGGCGGCGGGATACCACACTGAAGCTTTCTTT. The encoded protein is CASSLAAGYHTEAFF.

The chain employs TRBV6-5 and TRBJ1-4; D might be TRBD1 (5 bases). The CDR3 loop spans 13 amino acids. V was trimmed by 8 bases and J by 0 bases, leaving 7 bases between them. The V gene's germline CDR1 is MNHEY and CDR2 SVGAGI. The CDR3, as DNA: TGTGCCAGCCAGGGACCAACTAATGAAAAACTGTTTTTT. It yields the protein CASQGPTNEKLFF.

This clone appeared a single time. The V gene is TRBV6-5, the J gene TRBJ2-3, with 10 bases identical to TRBD1. The CDR3 has 15 residues. V gave up 7 bases and J gave up 1 base; unmatched junction bases: 5. Per germline, CDR1 MNHEY and CDR2 SVGAGI. CDR3 DNA sequence: TGTGCCAGCAAATCCGGACAGGGGGGCACAGATACGCAGTATTTT. It specifies CASKSGQGGTDTQYF.

The chain carries TRBV5-4 and TRBJ2-3; 13 bases line up with TRBD2. The CDR3 covers 16 residues. Germline V lookup: CDR1 SGHNT, CDR2 YYREEE (reference sequence). J lost 5 bases, V lost 4 bases, and 7 bases had no gene match. The CDR3 is CASSLGLAGDGDTQYF. CDR3 in DNA: TGTGCCAGCAGCCTCGGACTAGCGGGAGATGGAGATACGCAGTATTTT.

V is TRBV15 and J is TRBJ2-3, with TRBD2 matching 9 bases. V gave up 3 bases and J gave up 1 base; unmatched junction bases: 5. Germline V lookup: CDR1 LNHNV, CDR2 YYDKDF (reference sequence). There are 16 residues in the CDR3. The CDR3 bases are TGTGCCACCAGCAGTTCGCCTAGCGGGGGCACAGATACGCAGTATTTT. Protein sequence: CATSSSPSGGTDTQYF.

CDR3 protein: CASSEYGRGETQYF. CDR3 nucleotide sequence: TGTGCCAGCAGTGAATATGGCAGGGGGGAGACCCAGTACTTC. V and J are TRBV25-1 and TRBJ2-5; 7 bases are a match to TRBD1. Germline V gene lookup returns CDR1 MGHDK and CDR2 SYGVNS. CDR3 size: 14 residues. V lost 0 bases and J lost 5; bases outside the gene matches: 3.

V gene TRBV5-1 combines with J gene TRBJ2-2; 9 positions agree with TRBD2. The CDR3 sequence is 17 residues long. The V gene's germline CDR1 is SGHRS and CDR2 YFSETQ. The V and J ends lost 6 bases and 2 bases, in that order; junction bases with no gene match: 11. The CDR3 nucleotides read TGCGCCAGCAAACAGCGGGAGGACCTAGCTAACACCGGGGAGCTGTTTTTT. It codes for CASKQREDLANTGELFF.

The J gene is TRBJ1-1, the V gene TRBV19; D might be TRBD1 (5 bases). The CDR3 length is 13 residues. CDR1 is LNHDA and CDR2 is SQIVND in the germline V gene (reference sequence). V was cut by 5 bases and J by 1 base, with 8 bases left in between. CDR3 in amino acids: CASSAQENTEAFF. The DNA for the CDR3 is TGTGCCAGTAGTGCACAGGAGAACACTGAAGCTTTCTTT.

The CDR3 DNA follows: TGTGCCAGCAGCTTAACGGGGACTAGCGGACTCTACGAGCAGTACTTC. Protein product: CASSLTGTSGLYEQYF. V and J are TRBV11-3 and TRBJ2-7, with 11 bases lining up with TRBD2. The CDR3 contains 16 residues. V gave up 2 bases and J gave up 3 bases; unmatched junction bases: 6. Germline CDR1 reads SGHNT; CDR2 reads YENEEA.

CDR3 bases: TGTGCCAGCAGCCCCGGGACAGCTGAACCCTACGAGCAGTACTTC. Its translation is CASSPGTAEPYEQYF. This chain joins TRBV7-9 and TRBJ2-7; 7 bases match TRBD1. Losses at the gene ends were 5 bases for V and 2 bases for J; bases not matched to a gene: 9. The CDR3 totals 15 residues. CDR1 is SEHNR, CDR2 FQNEAQ, per germline (reference sequence).

This clone was seen just once. The chain links TRBV29-1 to TRBJ2-7; no clear D gene. In germline, CDR1 is SQVTM, CDR2 ANQGSEA. V gave up 7 bases and J gave up 0 bases, with 10 bases separating them. The CDR3 consists of 12 residues. The CDR3 bases are TGCAGCGGGGGTGGGGACTCCTACGAGCAGTACTTC. Translated: CSGGGDSYEQYF.

The chain uses TRBV4-1 and TRBJ2-7, with 7 positions matching TRBD2. Germline V gives CDR1 MGHRA, CDR2 YSYEKL. The CDR3 has 16 amino acids. Germline trimming cut 0 bases from V and 5 bases from J; bases unmatched to any gene: 10. This chain's CDR3 is CASSQDVRTGGDEQYF. The CDR3 DNA reads TGCGCCAGCAGCCAAGATGTTAGGACGGGAGGCGACGAGCAGTACTTC.

This rearrangement joins TRBV7-9 to TRBJ2-3; no definite D call. From germline, CDR1 is SEHNR and CDR2 FQNEAQ (reference sequence). The V and J ends lost 5 bases and 5 bases respectively, with 17 bases between them. The CDR3 is made up of 15 amino acids. CDR3 sequence (DNA): TGTGCCAGCAGCCACTCGCTCGACTTCGTAGATACGCAGTATTTT. It translates to CASSHSLDFVDTQYF. Using reference TRBV7-9 and TRBJ2-3 for the parts outside the CDR3, the full variable domain is DTGVSQNPRHKITKRGQNVTFRCDPISEHNRLYWYRQTLGQGPEFLTYFQNEAQLEKSRLLSDRFSAERPKGSFSTLEIQRTEQGDSAMYLCASSHSLDFVDTQYFGPGTRLTVL.

J is TRBJ2-3 and V is TRBV28, with D possibly matching TRBD1 (6 bases). Looked up from germline, CDR1 is MDHEN and CDR2 is SYDVKM. Trimming removed 5 bases at V and 0 bases at J, with 18 bases between. The CDR3 consists of 17 residues. Here the CDR3 DNA reads TGTGCCAGCAGTACTTTTCTAGGACAGTCTAGCACAGATACGCAGTATTTT. Translating gives CASSTFLGQSSTDTQYF.

The J gene is TRBJ2-7, the V gene TRBV4-3; D is possibly TRBD2 (6 bases). CDR1 is LGHNA and CDR2 is YSLEER in the germline V gene. V dropped 10 bases and J dropped 7 bases, with 8 bases sitting between them. The CDR3 covers 9 residues. The CDR3 sequence: CATGGEQYF. The CDR3 region has the DNA TGCGCCACCGGGGGAGAGCAGTACTTC.

For this clone: Additional DNA sequences in this sample encode the identical CDR3. The rearrangement links TRBV7-9 to TRBJ2-5, with D unresolved. V dropped 0 bases and J dropped 2 bases, with 1 base sitting between them. Germline values: CDR1 SEHNR, CDR2 FQNEAQ (reference sequence). CDR3 length equals 12 residues. CDR3 nucleotides: TGTGCCAGCAGCTTAGCACAAGAGACCCAGTACTTC. It encodes CASSLAQETQYF. Full variable domain (missing parts from reference TRBV7-9 and TRBJ2-5): DTGVSQNPRHKITKRGQNVTFRCDPISEHNRLYWYRQTLGQGPEFLTYFQNEAQLEKSRLLSDRFSAERPKGSFSTLEIQRTEQGDSAMYLCASSLAQETQYFGPGTRLLVL.

The CDR3 nucleotides are TGTGCCAGCAGCGACCGGACTAGCGGGAGAAATGAGCAGTTCTTC. This gives the protein CASSDRTSGRNEQFF. The genes are TRBV27 and TRBJ2-1, with 13 bases identical to TRBD2. The CDR3 totals 15 residues. V was pared by 6 bases and J by 7 bases, with 6 bases of the junction left unmatched. Germline values: CDR1 MNHEY, CDR2 SMNVEV (reference sequence).

The chain uses TRBV6-5 and TRBJ2-7; D not certain. Trimming pared 0 bases from V and 6 bases from J, leaving 6 bases between. Germline V lookup: CDR1 MNHEY, CDR2 SVGAGI. This CDR3 region has 12 residues. The CDR3 DNA sequence: TGTGCCAGCAGTTACTCTGGCCGCGAGCAGTACTTC. Translated: CASSYSGREQYF.

This clone was detected only once. The V call is TRBV6-1, the J call TRBJ1-5; TRBD1 matches at 7 bases. The germline V gene encodes CDR1 MNHNS and CDR2 SASEGT. The CDR3 is made up of 12 amino acids. V dropped 9 bases and J dropped 7; count of bases not matched to a gene: 6. The CDR3 spells CASKTGSQPQHF. In DNA form, the CDR3 reads TGTGCCAGTAAGACAGGGAGCCAGCCCCAGCATTTT.

The chain is built from TRBV4-1 and TRBJ2-7; the match to TRBD2 covers 8 bases. The CDR3 sequence is 16 residues long. Germline V gives CDR1 MGHRA, CDR2 YSYEKL. With V trimmed by 5 bases and J by 5 bases, 14 bases remained unmatched. This CDR3 is CASSDSPGLVLNEQYF. The CDR3 nucleotides read TGCGCCAGCAGCGATTCGCCGGGACTAGTGTTAAACGAGCAGTACTTC.

The chain carries TRBV19 and TRBJ1-5; unclear D gene. Germline V CDR1 and CDR2: LNHDA, SQIVND (reference sequence). V lost 5 bases and J 0 bases, leaving 8 bases between the germline ends. This CDR3 comprises 14 residues. The CDR3 spells CASSETSSNQPQHF. The CDR3 bases are TGTGCCAGTAGTGAGACATCTAGCAATCAGCCCCAGCATTTT.

This rearrangement joins TRBV7-6 to TRBJ2-7; 9 nucleotides line up with TRBD1. CDR1 is SGHVS, CDR2 FNYEAQ, per germline. This CDR3 region has 18 residues. With V trimmed by 7 bases and J by 5 bases, 21 bases remained unmatched. This CDR3 is CASTPTFTGGEFNHEQYF. DNA of the CDR3: TGTGCCAGCACCCCTACATTCACAGGGGGCGAATTCAACCACGAGCAGTACTTC.